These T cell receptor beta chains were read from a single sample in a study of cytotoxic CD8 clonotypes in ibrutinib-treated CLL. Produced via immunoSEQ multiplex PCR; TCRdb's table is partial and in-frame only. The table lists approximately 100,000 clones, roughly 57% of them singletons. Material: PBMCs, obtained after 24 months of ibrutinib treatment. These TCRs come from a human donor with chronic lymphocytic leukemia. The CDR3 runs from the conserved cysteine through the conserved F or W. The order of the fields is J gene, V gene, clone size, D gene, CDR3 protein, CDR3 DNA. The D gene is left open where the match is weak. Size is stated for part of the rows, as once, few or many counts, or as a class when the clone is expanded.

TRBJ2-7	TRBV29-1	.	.	CSVRFSYEQYF	TGCAGCGTTCGATTCTCCTACGAGCAGTACTTC
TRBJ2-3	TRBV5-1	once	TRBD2	CASKQSASGGTDTQYF	TGCGCCAGCAAACAATCAGCCAGCGGGGGCACAGATACGCAGTATTTT
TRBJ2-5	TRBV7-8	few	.	CASSYIRGQETQYF	TGTGCCAGCAGTTATATTCGGGGCCAAGAGACCCAGTACTTC
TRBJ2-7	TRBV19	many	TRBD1	CASASDRVGEQYF	TGTGCCAGCGCTTCCGACAGGGTTGGCGAGCAGTACTTC
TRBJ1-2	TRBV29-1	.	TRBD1	CSVAGTGDGYTF	TGCAGCGTTGCGGGGACAGGGGATGGCTACACCTTC
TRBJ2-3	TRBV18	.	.	CASSRLSGTDTQYF	TGTGCCAGCTCACGCCTTTCGGGCACAGATACGCAGTATTTT
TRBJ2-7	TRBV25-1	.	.	CASRDSSSYEQYF	TGTGCCAGCAGGGACAGTTCTTCCTACGAGCAGTACTTC
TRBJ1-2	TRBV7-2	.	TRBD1	CASSPEGATGYGYTF	TGTGCCAGCAGCCCCGAGGGGGCAACTGGCTATGGCTACACCTTC
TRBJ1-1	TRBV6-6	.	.	CASSYGTGMNTEAFF	TGTGCCAGCAGTTACGGAACAGGGATGAACACTGAAGCTTTCTTT
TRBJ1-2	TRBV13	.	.	CASSSPAVPPYGYTF	TGTGCCAGCAGCTCACCAGCGGTCCCCCCCTATGGCTACACCTTC
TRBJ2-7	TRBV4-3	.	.	CASSHSRGSSYEQYF	TGCGCCAGCAGCCACTCCAGGGGAAGCTCCTACGAGCAGTACTTC
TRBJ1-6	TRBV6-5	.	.	CASRLQAGGSPLHF	TGTGCCAGCAGATTACAAGCTGGGGGTTCACCCCTCCACTTT
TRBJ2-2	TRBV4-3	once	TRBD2	CASSHERLAGRTGELFF	TGCGCCAGCAGCCACGAGAGACTAGCGGGGAGGACCGGGGAGCTGTTTTTT
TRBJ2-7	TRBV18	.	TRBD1	CASSPGTEQEQYF	TGTGCCAGCTCACCCGGGACAGAACAAGAGCAGTACTTC
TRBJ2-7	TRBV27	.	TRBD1	CASSPPPTGKTGYEQYF	TGTGCCAGCAGCCCACCCCCGACAGGGAAAACGGGATACGAGCAGTACTTC
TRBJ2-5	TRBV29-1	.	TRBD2	CSAQRGSETQYF	TGCAGCGCCCAGCGGGGGTCGGAGACCCAGTACTTC
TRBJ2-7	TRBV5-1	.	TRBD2	CASSEQGAGGEQYF	TGCGCCAGCAGCGAACAGGGAGCGGGGGGCGAGCAGTACTTC
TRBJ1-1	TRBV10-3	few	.	CAISDRMGTEAFF	TGTGCCATCAGTGACAGGATGGGGACTGAAGCTTTCTTT
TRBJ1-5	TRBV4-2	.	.	CASSQAQLNQPQHF	TGTGCCAGCAGCCAAGCCCAGCTGAATCAGCCCCAGCATTTT
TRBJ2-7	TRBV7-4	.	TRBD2	CASSLSGGASYEQYF	TGTGCCAGCAGCCTTAGCGGGGGGGCATCCTACGAGCAGTACTTC
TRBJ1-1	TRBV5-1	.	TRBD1	CASLGQGGTEAFF	TGCGCCAGCTTGGGACAGGGTGGTACTGAAGCTTTCTTT
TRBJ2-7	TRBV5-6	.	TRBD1	CASSRDRVEQYF	TGTGCCAGCAGCAGAGACAGGGTCGAGCAGTACTTC
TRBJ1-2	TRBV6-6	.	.	CASTLRSGWAYGYTF	TGTGCCAGCACCCTTCGGTCGGGCTGGGCTTATGGCTACACCTTC
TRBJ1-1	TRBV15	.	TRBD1	CATSRDPRHRGSWTEAFF	TGTGCCACCAGCAGAGATCCACGGCACAGGGGTTCATGGACTGAAGCTTTCTTT
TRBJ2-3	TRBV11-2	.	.	CASSLDWGRTDTQYF	TGTGCCAGCAGCTTAGATTGGGGGAGGACAGATACGCAGTATTTT
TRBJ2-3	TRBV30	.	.	CAWSVRKGTDTQYF	TGTGCCTGGAGTGTTAGGAAGGGCACAGATACGCAGTATTTT
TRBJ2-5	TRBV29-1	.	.	CSVDKGTETQYF	TGCAGCGTTGACAAGGGTACGGAGACCCAGTACTTC
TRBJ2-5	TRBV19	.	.	CASSDRGTPYQETQYF	TGTGCCAGTAGCGATAGGGGGACGCCGTACCAAGAGACCCAGTACTTC
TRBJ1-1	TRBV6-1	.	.	CASSLGLNTEAFF	TGTGCCAGCAGCCTCGGGTTGAACACTGAAGCTTTCTTT
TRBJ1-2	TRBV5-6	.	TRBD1	CASSLMDRDDYGYTF	TGTGCCAGCAGCCTGATGGACAGGGACGACTATGGCTACACCTTC
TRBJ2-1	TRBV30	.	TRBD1	CAWDRGLVYNEQFF	TGTGCCTGGGACAGGGGGCTCGTATACAATGAGCAGTTCTTC
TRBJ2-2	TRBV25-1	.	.	CASSELPRPKNTGELFF	TGTGCCAGCAGTGAACTCCCCCGCCCAAAAAACACCGGGGAGCTGTTTTTT
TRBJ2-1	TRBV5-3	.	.	CARSFPGRDGEQFF	TGTGCCAGAAGCTTCCCCGGACGGGATGGGGAGCAGTTCTTC
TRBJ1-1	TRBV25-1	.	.	CASSIGGRGAEAFF	TGTGCCAGCAGTATAGGAGGCAGGGGTGCTGAAGCTTTCTTT
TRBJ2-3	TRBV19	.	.	CASSMGPSTDTQYF	TGTGCCAGTAGTATGGGACCAAGCACAGATACGCAGTATTTT
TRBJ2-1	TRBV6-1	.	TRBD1	CASSPTGYQGNEQFF	TGTGCCAGCAGCCCGACAGGGTATCAGGGCAATGAGCAGTTCTTC
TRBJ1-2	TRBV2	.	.	CARGDGGYGYTF	TGTGCCAGAGGTGATGGGGGCTATGGCTACACCTTC
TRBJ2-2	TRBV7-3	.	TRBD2	CASSLSGTSLTGELFF	TGTGCCAGCAGCTTATCTGGGACTAGCCTAACCGGGGAGCTGTTTTTT
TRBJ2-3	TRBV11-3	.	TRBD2	CASSLGGGGSTDTQYF	TGTGCCAGCAGCTTAGGGGGCGGGGGAAGCACAGATACGCAGTATTTT
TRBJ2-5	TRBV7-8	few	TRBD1	CASSSDRQETQYF	TGTGCCAGCAGCTCGGACAGGCAAGAGACCCAGTACTTC
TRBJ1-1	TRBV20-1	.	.	CSAVGSTEAFF	TGCAGTGCTGTCGGGAGCACTGAAGCTTTCTTT
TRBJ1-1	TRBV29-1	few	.	CSVDAGASEAFF	TGCAGCGTTGATGCCGGGGCTTCTGAAGCTTTCTTT
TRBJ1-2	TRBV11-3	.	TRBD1	CASSLLQGALVYGYTF	TGTGCCAGCAGCTTACTTCAGGGGGCTCTAGTCTATGGCTACACCTTC
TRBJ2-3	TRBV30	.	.	CAWSRQGTDTQYF	TGTGCCTGGAGTAGGCAGGGCACAGATACGCAGTATTTT
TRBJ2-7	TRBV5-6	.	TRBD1	CASSLWTGSSEQYF	TGTGCCAGCAGCTTGTGGACAGGCTCTAGTGAGCAGTACTTC
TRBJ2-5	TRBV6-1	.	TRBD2	CASSGLAEETQYF	TGTGCCAGCAGTGGGCTAGCGGAAGAGACCCAGTACTTC
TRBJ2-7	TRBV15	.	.	CATSRASPGGGSYEQYF	TGTGCCACCAGCAGAGCATCCCCCGGAGGGGGCTCCTACGAGCAGTACTTC
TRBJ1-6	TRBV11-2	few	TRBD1	CASSLESGQDSPLHF	TGTGCCAGCAGCTTAGAGTCAGGACAGGACTCACCCCTCCACTTT
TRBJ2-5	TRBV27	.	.	CASSLSGLWGAVETQYF	TGTGCCAGCAGTTTATCGGGGTTGTGGGGGGCCGTAGAGACCCAGTACTTC
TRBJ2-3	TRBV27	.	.	CASRSLGTDTQYF	TGTGCCAGCAGGAGCCTCGGCACAGATACGCAGTATTTT
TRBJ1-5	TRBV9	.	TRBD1	CASSTESNRGTQHF	TGTGCCAGCAGCACCGAATCAAACAGGGGAACCCAGCATTTT
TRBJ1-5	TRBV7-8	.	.	CASSLSGGRPQHF	TGTGCCAGCAGCTTAAGCGGGGGGCGGCCCCAGCATTTT
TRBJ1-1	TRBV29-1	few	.	CSVVLLKDTEAFF	TGCAGCGTTGTCCTCCTTAAGGACACTGAAGCTTTCTTT
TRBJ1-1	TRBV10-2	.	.	CASARGRVWPEAFF	TGCGCCAGCGCTAGGGGCAGGGTTTGGCCTGAAGCTTTCTTT